Listed below are T cell receptor beta chains from one sample, sequenced in a study of T-cell memory formation after mild COVID-19. MiXCR, applied by TCRdb to the 5' RACE reads, yields one record per CDR3 protein. There are 45,000 or so distinct CDR3 sequences in the sample; around 6.3% occur only once, and about 0.8% lies in the top ten. Material: PBMCs or a T cell subset sorted from them (not recorded which). Every receptor here comes from an adult who had mild COVID-19 (a few samples of this study predate the infection). Cell type and time point are not known. Each CDR3 is given with its conserved first and last residue. A D gene is named only where the DNA matches it firmly. Clone size is shown for a subset of rows, as once, few, many or a class of expanded clone.

TRBV10-3	TRBJ1-2	many	TRBD1	TGTGCCATCAGTGAGTCCGACAGGGGCCATGGCTACACCTTC	CAISESDRGHGYTF
TRBV5-6	TRBJ2-2	few	TRBD1	TGTGCCAGCAGCCCCGACAGGGCCCGCACCGGGGAGCTGTTTTTT	CASSPDRARTGELFF
TRBV20-1	TRBJ2-2	few	TRBD2	TGCAGTGCTAGTTTAGCGGGGGGACCTTACACCGGGGAGCTGTTTTTT	CSASLAGGPYTGELFF
TRBV6-6	TRBJ2-1	NA	TRBD2	TGTGCCAGCAGTTATAGGACTAGCAGGTCGTCCTACAATGAGCAGTTCTTC	CASSYRTSRSSYNEQFF
TRBV4-2	TRBJ2-3	many	TRBD2	TGTGCCAGCAGCCGGGTAGGACTAGCGGGGGACACAGATACGCAGTATTTT	CASSRVGLAGDTDTQYF
TRBV5-4	TRBJ1-1	NA	NA	TGTGCCAGCAGCAAGGACACTTACACTGAAGCTTTCTTT	CASSKDTYTEAFF
TRBV5-6	TRBJ2-5	many	NA	TGTGCCAGCAGCCGGGCGCAGCTACAAGAGACCCAGTACTTC	CASSRAQLQETQYF
TRBV18	TRBJ2-5	few	NA	TGTGCCAGCTCACCGGCAGGCACAGCTCAAGAGACCCAGTACTTC	CASSPAGTAQETQYF
TRBV18	TRBJ2-7	NA	TRBD2	TGTGCCAGCTCACCCCCCGGGACTAGCGTCCTGTACGAGCAGTACTTC	CASSPPGTSVLYEQYF
TRBV4-2	TRBJ2-2	NA	NA	TGTGCCAGCAGCCAAGCTTGGGGGGTGGGCACCGGGGAGCTGTTTTTT	CASSQAWGVGTGELFF
TRBV5-6	TRBJ1-5	NA	NA	TGTGCCAGCAGCTTGGTTAATTCCTACCAGCCCCAGCATTTT	CASSLVNSYQPQHF
TRBV7-3	TRBJ2-1	many	TRBD1	TGTGCCAGCAGCGCCGACAGGGGGGCATACAATGAGCAGTTCTTC	CASSADRGAYNEQFF
TRBV18	TRBJ2-5	many	NA	TGTGCCAGCTCACGCGGGAACCAAGAGACCCAGTACTTC	CASSRGNQETQYF
TRBV7-6	TRBJ2-7	many	TRBD2	TGTGCCAGCAGCTTAGCGGGGAGGGCCTCCTACGAGCAGTACTTC	CASSLAGRASYEQYF
TRBV24-1	TRBJ2-2	NA	NA	TGTGCCACCAGTGATCCTAGCGGTACAGGGTTCACCGGGGAGCTGTTTTTT	CATSDPSGTGFTGELFF
TRBV7-9	TRBJ2-3	many	TRBD2	TGTGCCAGCAGCTCCGGACTAGCGGGGGTCACAGATACGCAGTATTTT	CASSSGLAGVTDTQYF
TRBV7-9	TRBJ2-1	few	NA	TGTGCCAGCAGCTTAGGGGAGAATGAGCAGTTCTTC	CASSLGENEQFF
TRBV24-1	TRBJ2-1	NA	NA	TGTGCCACCAGTGAATCAATTAAGAATGAGCAGTTCTTC	CATSESIKNEQFF
TRBV6-6	TRBJ2-5	few	NA	TGTGCCAGCAGTTATCGCCCGTACCAAGAGACCCAGTACTTC	CASSYRPYQETQYF
TRBV18	TRBJ1-4	few	TRBD1	TGTGCCAGCTCACCACCGAGGGCAGGGGGCCGGGAAAAACTGTTTTTT	CASSPPRAGGREKLFF
TRBV7-9	TRBJ2-1	NA	NA	TGTGCCAGCAGCCCCGGGCCCCGGACACAGAAAGACAATGAGCAGTTCTTC	CASSPGPRTQKDNEQFF
TRBV29-1	TRBJ2-1	many	NA	TGCAGCGTTGAGTACAATGAGCAGTTCTTC	CSVEYNEQFF
TRBV11-2	TRBJ2-3	many	NA	TGTGCCAGCAGCATAAATGGACAATTCACAGATACGCAGTATTTT	CASSINGQFTDTQYF
TRBV5-1	TRBJ2-6	many	TRBD1	TGCGCCAGCAGCTTGGCGACAGGGAACGTCCTGACTTTC	CASSLATGNVLTF
TRBV6-5	TRBJ2-3	few	NA	TGTGCCAGCAGTCAAATTACCGTGGATTTCACAGATACGCAGTATTTT	CASSQITVDFTDTQYF
TRBV20-1	TRBJ2-7	few	NA	TGCAGTGCTAGAGATCCTTACGAGCAGTACTTC	CSARDPYEQYF
TRBV11-2	TRBJ1-2	few	NA	TGTGCCAGCAGCTCACGCGGGGAGTCTGCTAACTATGGCTACACCTTC	CASSSRGESANYGYTF
TRBV7-9	TRBJ1-5	NA	NA	TGTGCCAGCAGCTTAGGCGCTACTCAGCCCCAGCATTTT	CASSLGATQPQHF
TRBV11-1	TRBJ2-4	NA	NA	TGTGCCAGCAGCCGAAAAAACATTCAGTACTTC	CASSRKNIQYF
TRBV2	TRBJ1-2	few	TRBD1	TGTGCCAGCCTCGACAGGGTCTTATCCCATGGCTACACCTTC	CASLDRVLSHGYTF
TRBV9	TRBJ1-1	few	TRBD1	TGTGCCAGCAGCGGCCAGGGGGCGCATAACACTGAAGCTTTCTTT	CASSGQGAHNTEAFF
TRBV24-1	TRBJ2-4	many	TRBD1	TGTGCCACCAGTGATCGGGACAGTTCAGCCAAAAACATTCAGTACTTC	CATSDRDSSAKNIQYF
TRBV7-3	TRBJ2-2	few	TRBD1	TGTGCCAGCAGCCCGGGACAGGGGGCGGCCGGGGAGCTGTTTTTT	CASSPGQGAAGELFF
TRBV10-3	TRBJ1-2	few	NA	TGTGCCATCAGTGACCGGGGGGCGCCCCGTGGCTACACCTTC	CAISDRGAPRGYTF
TRBV7-9	TRBJ1-5	few	NA	TGTGCCAGCAGCTTGGACGCGTTCGGGCAGCCCCAGCATTTT	CASSLDAFGQPQHF
TRBV16	TRBJ1-1	NA	NA	TGTGCCAGCAGCCAATCCAGGGGCCCTACTGAAGCTTTCTTT	CASSQSRGPTEAFF
TRBV29-1	TRBJ2-1	many	NA	TGCAGCGTTGAGTGGGGGCATGAGCAGTTCTTC	CSVEWGHEQFF
TRBV6-5	TRBJ2-3	few	NA	TGTGCCACCTCCGCAGCGGATACGCAGTATTTT	CATSAADTQYF
TRBV3-1	TRBJ2-1	NA	TRBD2	TGTGCCAGCAGGCCGGGAGGGTCCTACAATGAGCAGTTCTTC	CASRPGGSYNEQFF
TRBV23-1	TRBJ2-5	many	TRBD1	TGCGCCAGCAGTCAAGGGTTTTCGTCGGGACAGGGGGCTAGAGAGACCCAGTACTTC	CASSQGFSSGQGARETQYF
TRBV6-5	TRBJ1-5	NA	NA	TGTGCCAGCAGCTTGTCCGGGACACCCTATAGCAATCAGCCCCAGCATTTT	CASSLSGTPYSNQPQHF
TRBV24-1	TRBJ2-1	many	TRBD2	TGTGCCACCAGTGCGGTGAGCGGGAGTGGCGATGAGCAGTTCTTC	CATSAVSGSGDEQFF
TRBV5-6	TRBJ2-1	many	NA	TGTGCCAGCAGCCGCCTAGAGTCCTACAATGAGCAGTTCTTC	CASSRLESYNEQFF
TRBV5-1	TRBJ1-1	few	NA	TGCGCCAGCAGCTTAACCTCTGGGTCCCGGGGCACTGAAGCTTTCTTT	CASSLTSGSRGTEAFF
TRBV6-2/TRBV6-3	TRBJ2-1	few	TRBD2	TGTGCCAGCAGTTATTTTACACTAGCGGGAGTGTTCAGTGAGCAGTTCTTC	CASSYFTLAGVFSEQFF
TRBV12-3/TRBV12-4	TRBJ2-1	many	TRBD2	TGTGCCAGCAGTTTAAGGCTAGCGGGGGGGTTAAATGAGCAGTTCTTC	CASSLRLAGGLNEQFF
TRBV7-3	TRBJ2-2	NA	NA	TGTGCCAGCAGCGGGGAGAACACCGGGGAGCTGTTTTTT	CASSGENTGELFF
TRBV7-9	TRBJ2-7	many	TRBD2	TGTGCCAGCAGCTATAGCGGGAGTCGAGAGCAGTACTTC	CASSYSGSREQYF
TRBV29-1	TRBJ2-3	many	NA	TGCAGCGCTTTAAAAGGGACGGGCACAGATACGCAGTATTTT	CSALKGTGTDTQYF
TRBV30	TRBJ2-6	few	NA	TGTGCCTGGAGTAACCCGGAGGAGTCTGGGGCCAACGTCCTGACTTTC	CAWSNPEESGANVLTF
TRBV15	TRBJ2-7	many	TRBD2	TGTGCCACCAGCAGGGCGGGGGGGCTGGACGAGCAGTACTTC	CATSRAGGLDEQYF
TRBV12-3/TRBV12-4	TRBJ2-2	many	NA	TGTGCCAGCAGATCTCTAGCGACAGCCTTCACCGGGGAGCTGTTTTTT	CASRSLATAFTGELFF
TRBV29-1	TRBJ2-5	many	NA	TGCAGCGTTGAAGATAATACGGAGACCCAGTACTTC	CSVEDNTETQYF